This TCR beta chain originates from a study of blood T cell repertoires in COVID-19. Study at large: Some COVID-19 samples were acute and others convalescent; all came from the United States, Italy and Spain. Sources were T cells, B-cell-depleted T cells, or PBMCs; the material itself was cDNA or gDNA.

Per the germline V gene, CDR1 is LGHDT and CDR2 is YNNKEL (reference sequence). Trimming took off 8 bases at V and 8 bases at J, with 16 bases between the two ends. This CDR3 contains 13 residues. This clone was counted a single time. Cohort placement rested on clinical history that participants reported themselves. What the recovered Cohort 3 donors had was two negative PCRs, clearance, or symptom resolution. Generated by immunoSEQ multiplex PCR, the TCRdb table keeps only in-frame clones and is missing some. The sample has 280,000 or so clones; 85% are singletons. The chain has TRBV3-1 (or the pseudogene TRBV3-2) and TRBJ2-1; D perhaps matches TRBD2 (5 bases). Sequencing used PBMCs or T cells enriched from blood (not recorded which). The sequence was obtained from a woman between 45 and 65 years old who had recovered from COVID-19. The CDR3 reads CASLREADYEQFF. The CDR3 DNA reads TGTGCCAGCCTCCGGGAAGCAGACTATGAGCAGTTCTTC.